The text below deals with one T cell receptor beta chain. Its recognized antigen is unknown. It has no much larger one-base neighbor in the sample; base qualities were not kept. These data originate in a study of T cells in Graves' hyperthyroidism and ophthalmopathy (dated by TCRdb to about 2019). For the study in its entirety: Peripheral blood samples were taken at initial diagnosis, before any treatment was given. To identify distinguishing TCR V-J signatures, a discovery cohort of some 100 patients was used, comprising 40 to 45 with Graves' ophthalmopathy and approximately 58 with stable Graves' hyperthyroidism. Prospective prediction of ophthalmopathy was tested in an independent validation cohort of approximately 19 hyperthyroidism patients and 17 patients who later progressed to ophthalmopathy. For training and testing, the 80 to 100 patients in the discovery cohort were randomly divided in a 7:3 ratio. In over five Graves' hyperthyroidism patients, the study also compared T-cell repertoires from thyroid tissue with T-cell repertoires from blood. After blood sampling, hyperthyroidism patients were treated with methimazole at a starting dose of 30 mg daily, and ophthalmopathy patients were treated with high-dose intravenous methylprednisolone. The paper reports TCR Vbeta CDR3 sequencing of 135 peripheral blood samples: fewer than 50 ophthalmopathy, fewer than 80 hyperthyroidism and around 17 progressor patients. Overall study results and their limits: In validation, progression to ophthalmopathy was predicted by the model with more than 65% sensitivity and 72% to 85% specificity, a median of about 6 months before onset. In cross-validation, a model built on a 13 V-J signature told ophthalmopathy apart from stable hyperthyroidism with approximately 90% sensitivity and around 81% specificity, and in testing the same model reached 80%/75%. Sample size was not statistically predetermined, and investigators were not blinded to group allocation. Most expanded thyroid clonotypes (frequency above 0.001) were also found in blood, which suggests that blood repertoires may mirror thyroid immune responses.

The CDR3 starts with the cysteine, ends with the phenylalanine, and has 15 residues. CDR3 DNA only is kept here, 45 bases in frame from base 1. The germline V gene (reference sequence) yields MNHEY for CDR1 and SMNVEV for CDR2. Cut back by 3 bases and 7 bases, the V and J ends lie 18 bases apart. Stable Graves' hyperthyroidism was defined as the absence of progression to ophthalmopathy over 18 months of follow-up. Hyperthyroidism patients were newly diagnosed, with disease duration under 2 months, and aged 18 to 65 years. Any patient with an uncontrolled infection, another autoimmune disease, pregnancy or lactation was excluded. Clinical symptoms, serum thyroxine and TRAb, thyroid ultrasound, and orbital computed tomography formed the basis for the diagnoses. Ficoll-Paque density gradient centrifugation was used to isolate PBMCs from around 10 ml of fresh peripheral blood. Total RNA was extracted with Trizol reagent, and quality was checked on an Agilent 2100 Bioanalyzer.

TCR beta CDR3 regions were amplified from RNA transcripts. The first round of RT-PCR for the TCR CDR3 was performed with the HTBI primer set and the Qiagen OneStep RT-PCR kit. Libraries were constructed in a second round of multiplex PCR, after which size selection and purification were performed. Libraries were sequenced paired-end with 100 bp reads on an Illumina HiSeq2000. The paper's data handling went like this. SOAPnuke was used to process the raw data, throwing out any read that contained adapters or uncalled bases, had a mean Phred below 15, or lacked an exact constant-primer or identifier match. COPE v1.2.5 was used to merge the high-quality paired reads, and each unique nucleotide sequence was defined as a clonotype. Clonotypes were aligned to IMGT TRBV, TRBD and TRBJ reference segments using MiTCR v1.1. Only V-J combinations with frequency above 0.0001, covering 99% to 99.2% of repertoires, were analysed. A TCS score was defined as the ratio of F50 (clonal expansion) to E x V (chaos), with BLOSUM62-based TCRdist applied between CDR3 peptides within each V-J. Welch's t-statistics and random forest reduced 514 V-J features to roughly 13, which were used in a naive Bayes classifier (R e1071). TCRdb took the public reads, trimmed them with fastp at Q25, ran MiXCR for clone calling and kept in-frame beta chains. Entries that share a CDR3 protein sequence are merged under the most common genes and DNA. The V and J calls and clone size are TCRdb's, not the authors'. The sample includes approximately 740,000 distinct CDR3 sequences, with approximately 15% observed a single time. The ten largest clones add up to around 9.6% of the sample.

This sequence originates from a woman under 30 with Graves' hyperthyroidism. This sequence uses TRBV27 and TRBJ1-2; the D gene is perhaps TRBD1, from 5 matching bases. Sequenced input: blood. The CDR3: CASSFNGGAAIGYTF. The DNA sequence reads TGTGCCAGCAGTTTTAATGGAGGGGCCGCCATTGGCTACACCTTC.